This TCR beta chain was identified during a study of technical replicates of blood from several donors. Profiling relied on immunoSEQ multiplex PCR, and the TCRdb table lists in-frame clones only, not all of them. The data hold under 75,000 clones, with around 87% observed a single time. Trimming at V came to 5 bases and at J to 5 bases, leaving 8 bases not matched to a gene. Germline lookup yields CDR1 MNHNS and CDR2 SASEGT. This CDR3 is 14 amino acids long. J is TRBJ1-2 and V is TRBV6-1; TRBD1 matches 7 bases. The clonotype was recovered from a human donor in good health. Some clones in this sample may be carry-over from other donors' samples. The sequencing sample was made of PBMCs. CDR3 residues: CASSQQTGRYGYTF. The CDR3 DNA follows: TGTGCCAGCAGTCAACAGACAGGGCGGTATGGCTACACCTTC.